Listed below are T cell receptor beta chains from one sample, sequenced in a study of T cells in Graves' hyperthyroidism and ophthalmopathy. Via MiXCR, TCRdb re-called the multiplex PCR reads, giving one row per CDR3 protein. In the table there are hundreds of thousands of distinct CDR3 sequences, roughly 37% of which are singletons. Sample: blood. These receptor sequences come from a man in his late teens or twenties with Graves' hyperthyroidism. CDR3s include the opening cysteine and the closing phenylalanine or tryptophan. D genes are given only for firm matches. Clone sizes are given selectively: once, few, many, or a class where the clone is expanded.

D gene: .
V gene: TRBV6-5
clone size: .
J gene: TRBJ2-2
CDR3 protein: CASSYRDGGELFF
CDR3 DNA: TGTGCCAGCAGTTACCGAGATGGCGGGGAGCTGTTTTTT

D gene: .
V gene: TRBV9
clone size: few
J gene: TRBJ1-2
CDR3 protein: CASSGGGNHGYTF
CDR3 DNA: TGTGCCAGCAGCGGGGGTGGTAACCATGGCTACACCTTC

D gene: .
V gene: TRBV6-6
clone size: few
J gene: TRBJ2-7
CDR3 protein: CASSEGIAYEQYF
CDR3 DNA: TGTGCCAGCAGTGAGGGCATAGCCTACGAGCAGTACTTC

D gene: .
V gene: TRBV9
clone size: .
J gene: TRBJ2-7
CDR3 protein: CASSVGGGARSSYEQYF
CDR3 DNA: TGTGCCAGCAGCGTTGGGGGGGGCGCTAGGAGCTCCTACGAGCAGTACTTC

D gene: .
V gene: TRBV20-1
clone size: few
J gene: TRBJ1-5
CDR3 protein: CSAREPGILRGQPQHF
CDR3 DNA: TGCAGTGCTAGGGAGCCCGGGATCCTTCGGGGTCAGCCCCAGCATTTT

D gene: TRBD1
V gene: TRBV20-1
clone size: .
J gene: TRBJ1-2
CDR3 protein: CSASSQGGINYGYTF
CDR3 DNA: TGCAGTGCTAGTAGTCAGGGGGGGATAAACTATGGCTACACCTTC

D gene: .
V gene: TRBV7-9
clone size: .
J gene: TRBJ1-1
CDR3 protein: CAGTRSQEMNTEAFF
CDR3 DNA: TGTGCCGGCACCCGCAGTCAGGAGATGAACACTGAAGCTTTCTTT

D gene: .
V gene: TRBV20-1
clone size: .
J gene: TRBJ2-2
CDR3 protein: CSARDQGSTGELFF
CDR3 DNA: TGCAGTGCTAGAGATCAAGGCTCCACCGGGGAGCTGTTTTTT

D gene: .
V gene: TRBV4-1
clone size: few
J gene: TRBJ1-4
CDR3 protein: CASSQGPTGSNEKLFF
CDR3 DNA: TGCGCCAGCAGCCAGGGCCCGACAGGCAGTAATGAAAAACTGTTTTTT

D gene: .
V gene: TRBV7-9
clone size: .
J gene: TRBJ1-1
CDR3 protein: CASTSWSGGPGAFF
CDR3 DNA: TGTGCCAGCACCTCATGGTCGGGGGGGCCTGGGGCTTTCTTT

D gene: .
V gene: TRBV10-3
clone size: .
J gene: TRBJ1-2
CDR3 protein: CAISSHTNANYGYTF
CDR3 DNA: TGTGCCATCAGCTCCCACACGAACGCGAATTATGGCTACACCTTC

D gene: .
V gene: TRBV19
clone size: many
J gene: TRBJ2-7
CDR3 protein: CANSEGYEQYF
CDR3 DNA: TGTGCCAATAGTGAAGGCTACGAGCAGTACTTC

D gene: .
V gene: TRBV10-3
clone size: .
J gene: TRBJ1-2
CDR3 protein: CAISDESGYTF
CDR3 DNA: TGTGCCATCAGTGACGAGAGCGGCTACACCTTC

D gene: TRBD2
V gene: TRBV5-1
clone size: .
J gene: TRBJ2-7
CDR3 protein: CASSLPGTILYEQYF
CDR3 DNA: TGCGCCAGCAGCTTACCCGGGACTATCCTTTACGAGCAGTACTTC

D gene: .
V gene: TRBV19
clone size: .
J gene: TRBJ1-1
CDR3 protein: CASIPAPGVNTEAFF
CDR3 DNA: TGTGCCAGTATCCCAGCCCCAGGGGTGAACACTGAAGCTTTCTTT

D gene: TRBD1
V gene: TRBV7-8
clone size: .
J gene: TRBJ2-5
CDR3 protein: CASSSSGTGFRETQYF
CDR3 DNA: TGTGCCAGCAGCTCATCCGGGACAGGGTTTCGGGAGACCCAGTACTTC

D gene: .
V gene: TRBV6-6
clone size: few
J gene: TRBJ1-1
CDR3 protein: CASSRSTGSTEAFF
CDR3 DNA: TGTGCCAGCAGCAGATCTACAGGGAGCACTGAAGCTTTCTTT

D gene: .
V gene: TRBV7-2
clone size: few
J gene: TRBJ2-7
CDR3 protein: CASSLVKTASYEQYF
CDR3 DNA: TGTGCCAGCAGCTTAGTTAAAACCGCTTCCTACGAGCAGTACTTC

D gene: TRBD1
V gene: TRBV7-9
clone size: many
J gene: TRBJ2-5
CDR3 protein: CASSSRAGGSETQYF
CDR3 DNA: TGTGCCAGCAGCTCGAGGGCAGGGGGCAGTGAGACCCAGTACTTC

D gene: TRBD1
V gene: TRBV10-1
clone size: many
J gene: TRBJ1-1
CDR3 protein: CASSGGQGATEAFF
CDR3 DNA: TGCGCCAGCAGTGGGGGACAGGGTGCCACTGAAGCTTTCTTT

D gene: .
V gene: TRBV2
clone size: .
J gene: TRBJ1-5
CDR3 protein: CASSFKPGPNQPQHF
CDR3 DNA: TGTGCCAGCAGCTTCAAACCGGGGCCCAATCAGCCCCAGCATTTT

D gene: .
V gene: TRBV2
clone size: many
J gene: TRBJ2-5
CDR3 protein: CARKGEETQYF
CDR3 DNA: TGTGCCAGAAAGGGCGAGGAGACCCAGTACTTC

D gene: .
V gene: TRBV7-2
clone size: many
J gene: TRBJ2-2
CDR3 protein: CASSLVRGGTGELFF
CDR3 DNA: TGTGCCAGCAGCTTAGTAAGAGGGGGCACCGGGGAGCTGTTTTTT

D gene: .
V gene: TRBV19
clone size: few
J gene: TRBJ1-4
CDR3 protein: CASSKNNEKLFF
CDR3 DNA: TGTGCCAGTAGTAAAAACAATGAAAAACTGTTTTTT

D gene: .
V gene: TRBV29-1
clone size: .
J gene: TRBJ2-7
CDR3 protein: CSFYSGQEQYF
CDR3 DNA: TGCAGCTTCTACAGCGGACAGGAGCAGTACTTC

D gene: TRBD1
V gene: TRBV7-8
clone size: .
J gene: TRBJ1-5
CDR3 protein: CASSLEGLGQVNQPQHF
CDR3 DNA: TGTGCCAGCAGCTTAGAAGGTTTAGGACAGGTCAATCAGCCCCAGCATTTT

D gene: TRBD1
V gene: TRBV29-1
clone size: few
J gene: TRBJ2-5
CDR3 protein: CSAWTGGFLETQYF
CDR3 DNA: TGCAGCGCCTGGACAGGGGGATTTCTAGAGACCCAGTACTTC

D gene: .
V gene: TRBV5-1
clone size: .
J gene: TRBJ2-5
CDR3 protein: CASSLALGAVGETQYF
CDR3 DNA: TGCGCCAGCAGCTTGGCGCTGGGGGCTGTCGGAGAGACCCAGTACTTC

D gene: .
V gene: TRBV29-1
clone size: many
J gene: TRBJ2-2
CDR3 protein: CSVEVGGANTGELFF
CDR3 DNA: TGCAGCGTTGAGGTGGGGGGCGCGAACACCGGGGAGCTGTTTTTT

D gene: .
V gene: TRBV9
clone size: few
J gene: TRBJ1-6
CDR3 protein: CASSYVVGGSPLHF
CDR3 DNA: TGTGCCAGCAGTTACGTGGTCGGTGGTTCACCCCTCCACTTT

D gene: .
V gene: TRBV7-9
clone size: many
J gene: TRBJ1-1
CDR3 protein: CASSYDTEAFF
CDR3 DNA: TGTGCCAGCAGCTATGACACTGAAGCTTTCTTT

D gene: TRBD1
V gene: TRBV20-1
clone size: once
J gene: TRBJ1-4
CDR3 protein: CSARTGRTGGSDEKLFF
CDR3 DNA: TGCAGTGCGAGGACAGGGAGGACAGGGGGATCGGATGAAAAACTGTTTTTT

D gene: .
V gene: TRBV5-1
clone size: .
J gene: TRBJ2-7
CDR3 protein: CASSQAHGTAYEQYF
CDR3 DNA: TGCGCCAGCAGCCAAGCCCATGGGACGGCCTACGAGCAGTACTTC

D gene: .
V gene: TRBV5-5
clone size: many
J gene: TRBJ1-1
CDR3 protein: CASSLTSNTEAFF
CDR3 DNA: TGTGCCAGCAGCTTAACATCGAACACTGAAGCTTTCTTT

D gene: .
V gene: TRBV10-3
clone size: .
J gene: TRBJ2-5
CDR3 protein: CASSISGIETQYF
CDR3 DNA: TGTGCCAGTAGTATATCGGGAATCGAGACCCAGTACTTC

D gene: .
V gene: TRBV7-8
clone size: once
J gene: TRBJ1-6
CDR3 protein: CASSSGGDPNSPLHF
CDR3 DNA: TGTGCCAGCAGTAGCGGGGGGGACCCAAATTCACCCCTCCACTTT

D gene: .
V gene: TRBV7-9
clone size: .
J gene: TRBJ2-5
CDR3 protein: CASSLKHSQYQETQYF
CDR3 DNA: TGTGCCAGCAGCTTAAAACACAGCCAGTACCAAGAGACCCAGTACTTC

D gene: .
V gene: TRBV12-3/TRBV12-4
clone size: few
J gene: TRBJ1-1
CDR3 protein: CASSPLLGGHEAFF
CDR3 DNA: TGTGCCAGCAGTCCCCTTTTGGGGGGACATGAAGCTTTCTTT

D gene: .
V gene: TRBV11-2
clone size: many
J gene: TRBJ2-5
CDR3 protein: CASIPTQGWETQYF
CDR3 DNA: TGTGCCAGCATCCCCACGCAGGGTTGGGAGACCCAGTACTTC

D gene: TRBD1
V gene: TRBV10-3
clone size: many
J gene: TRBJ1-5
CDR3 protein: CAISEGQGGQPQHF
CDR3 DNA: TGTGCCATCAGTGAGGGACAGGGTGGGCAGCCCCAGCATTTT

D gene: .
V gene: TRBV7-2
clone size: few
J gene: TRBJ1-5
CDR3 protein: CASSFRTESNQPQHF
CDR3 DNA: TGTGCCAGCAGCTTTCGGACAGAAAGCAATCAGCCCCAGCATTTT

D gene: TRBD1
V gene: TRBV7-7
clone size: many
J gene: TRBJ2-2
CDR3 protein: CASSRGTGGVAGELFF
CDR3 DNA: TGTGCTAGCAGCCGTGGGACAGGGGGAGTAGCCGGGGAGCTGTTTTTT

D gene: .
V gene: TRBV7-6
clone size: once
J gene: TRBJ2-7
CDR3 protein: CASSFSSNGRTYEQYF
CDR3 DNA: TGTGCCAGCAGCTTCTCCTCCAACGGGAGAACGTACGAGCAGTACTTC

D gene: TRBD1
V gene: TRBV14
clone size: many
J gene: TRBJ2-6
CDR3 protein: CASRPTGAGANVLTF
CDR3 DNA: TGTGCCAGCAGGCCCACAGGGGCTGGGGCCAACGTCCTGACTTTC

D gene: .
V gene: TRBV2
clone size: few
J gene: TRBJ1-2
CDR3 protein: CATLKRDLSYGYTF
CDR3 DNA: TGTGCCACCCTAAAGAGGGACCTGAGCTATGGCTACACCTTC

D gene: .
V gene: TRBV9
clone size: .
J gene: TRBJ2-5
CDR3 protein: CASSLDYGDQETQYF
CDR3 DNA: TGTGCCAGCAGCTTGGATTATGGGGACCAAGAGACCCAGTACTTC

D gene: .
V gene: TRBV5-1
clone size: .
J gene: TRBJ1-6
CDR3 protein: CASNSTPNYSPLHF
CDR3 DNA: TGCGCCAGCAACTCAACCCCGAACTATTCACCCCTCCACTTT

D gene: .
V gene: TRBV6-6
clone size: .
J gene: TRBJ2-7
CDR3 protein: CASSYSESDEQYF
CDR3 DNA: TGTGCCAGCAGTTACTCGGAGTCGGACGAGCAGTACTTC

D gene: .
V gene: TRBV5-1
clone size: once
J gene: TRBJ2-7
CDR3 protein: CASSAGDQGGGYEQYF
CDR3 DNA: TGCGCCAGCAGCGCCGGGGACCAGGGTGGCGGCTACGAGCAGTACTTC

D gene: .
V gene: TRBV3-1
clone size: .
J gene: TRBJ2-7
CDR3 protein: CASSQGQTTYEQYF
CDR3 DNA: TGTGCCAGCAGCCAAGGTCAGACAACCTACGAGCAGTACTTC